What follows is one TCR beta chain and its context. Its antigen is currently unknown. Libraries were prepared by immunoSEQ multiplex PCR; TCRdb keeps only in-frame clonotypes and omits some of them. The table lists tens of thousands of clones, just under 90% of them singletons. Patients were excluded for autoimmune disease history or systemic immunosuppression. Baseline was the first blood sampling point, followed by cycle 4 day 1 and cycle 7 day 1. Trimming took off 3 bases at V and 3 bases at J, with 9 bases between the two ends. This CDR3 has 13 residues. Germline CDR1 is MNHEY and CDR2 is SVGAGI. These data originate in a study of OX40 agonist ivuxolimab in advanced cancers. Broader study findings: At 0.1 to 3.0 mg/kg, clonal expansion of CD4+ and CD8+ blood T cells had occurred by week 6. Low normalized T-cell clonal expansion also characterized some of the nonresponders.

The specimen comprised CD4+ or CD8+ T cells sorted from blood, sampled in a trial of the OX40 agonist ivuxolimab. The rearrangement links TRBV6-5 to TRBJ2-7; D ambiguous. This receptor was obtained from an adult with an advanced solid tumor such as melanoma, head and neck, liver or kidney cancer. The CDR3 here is CASSYDLGYEQYF. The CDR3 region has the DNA TGTGCCAGCAGTTATGACTTGGGCTACGAGCAGTACTTC.